This TCR beta chain comes out of a study of blood T cell repertoires in COVID-19. The overall study: Some COVID-19 samples were acute and others convalescent; all came from the United States, Italy and Spain. In each case, the material was cDNA or gDNA derived from T cells, B-cell-depleted T cells, or PBMCs.

Germline CDR1 and CDR2: SGHRS and YFSETQ. The CDR3 loop spans 14 amino acids. Losses at the gene ends were 4 bases for V and 8 bases for J; bases not matched to a gene: 9. Authors' data handling: Nucleated cell number was recorded as an estimate derived from reference gene primer amplification. Here immunoSEQ multiplex PCR was the method, and the copy in TCRdb shows in-frame clones only, minus some. Clone size and V and J calls were adopted from that table, with D and trimming inferred from the DNA. The profile shows 55,000 to 65,000 clones, about 91% of them singletons. The sequencing input was peripheral blood. The rearrangement joins TRBV5-1 to TRBJ2-1, with 7 bases that match TRBD2. This clonotype was sampled from a man in his sixties with acute or convalescent COVID-19. This CDR3 is CASSQAREGHEQFF. In DNA form, the CDR3 reads TGCGCCAGCAGCCAAGCAAGGGAGGGCCATGAGCAGTTCTTC.